Presented here are 15 T cell receptor beta chains from one specimen sequenced in a study of spatial heterogeneity in lung cancer. Sample time point: sample taken at primary tumor resection. Whole RNA obtained from tumor, nontumor lung or frozen PBMC underwent sequencing without sorting. TCRdb re-derived calls from the 5' RACE reads in MiXCR, one entry per CDR3 protein. Here the sample spans some 70,000 distinct CDR3 sequences, about an eighth being singletons. The specimen was PBMCs, collected at surgery. The source is a male donor with early-stage non-small cell lung cancer.

The chain recombines TRBV5-6 with TRBJ2-3; D gene unclear. The germline V gene encodes CDR1 SGHDT and CDR2 YYEEEE. CDR3 size: 12 residues. V was cut by 1 base and J by 6 bases, with 6 bases left in between. CDR3 amino acids: CASSLTADTQYF. As DNA, the CDR3 is TGTGCCAGCAGCTTGACGGCGGATACGCAGTATTTT.

The chain uses TRBV20-1 and TRBJ1-2, with 8 nucleotides matching TRBD1. The CDR3 totals 13 residues. CDR1 is DFQATT, CDR2 SNEGSKA, per germline (reference sequence). The J segment lost 4 bases and the V segment lost 5 bases, leaving 6 bases of the junction unmatched. The CDR3 region has the DNA TGCAGTGCTGAGACAGGGGACAGCTATGGCTACACCTTC. Translated: CSAETGDSYGYTF.

The rearrangement links TRBV24-1 to TRBJ1-1; tentative D call: TRBD1 (6 bases). Germline CDR1 and CDR2: KGHDR and SFDVKD. Trimming removed 5 bases from V and 1 base from J, with 13 bases in between. This CDR3 spans 15 amino acids. The DNA for the CDR3 is TGTGCCACCAGTGTCTCCAGGGGAGGGAACACTGAAGCTTTCTTT. As protein: CATSVSRGGNTEAFF.

The chain links TRBV15 to TRBJ1-1; D call uncertain. Trimming stripped 0 bases from V and 6 bases from J, with 5 bases between. The CDR3 loop spans 12 amino acids. CDR1 is LNHNV, CDR2 YYDKDF, per germline (reference sequence). The DNA for the CDR3 is TGTGCCACCAGCAGAGATCGGTCTGAAGCTTTCTTT. Protein product: CATSRDRSEAFF.

This clonotype came up a few times. The V gene is TRBV7-2, the J gene TRBJ2-1; D not resolved. V was pared by 4 bases and J by 6 bases, with 10 bases between. Germline CDR1 is SGHTA and CDR2 is FQGNSA. This CDR3 region has 13 residues. CDR3 nucleotides: TGTGCCAGCAGCTCTGCTCAGCGCAATGAGCAGTTCTTC. This translates into CASSSAQRNEQFF.

The sample holds a few counts of this clonotype. DNA for the CDR3: TGTGCCAGCAGGTCTAGCGGGTACGAGCAGTACTTC. Translation: CASRSSGYEQYF. The chain employs TRBV2 and TRBJ2-7, with 8 bases lining up with TRBD2. The CDR3 loop spans 12 amino acids. CDR1 and CDR2 (germline): SNHLY, FYNNEI. V dropped 6 bases and J dropped 4; count of bases not matched to a gene: 2.

The V call is TRBV27, the J call TRBJ2-7; a weak D match, TRBD2 (6 bases). This CDR3 has 12 residues. V lost 2 bases and J 6 bases, leaving 8 bases between the germline ends. CDR1 and CDR2 (germline): MNHEY, SMNVEV (reference sequence). CDR3 in amino acids: CASSLAGLEQYF. The CDR3 bases are TGTGCCAGCAGTTTAGCGGGGCTCGAGCAGTACTTC.

This clonotype was detected only a few times. A read error may produce the germline difference seen at one junction end. The chain is built from TRBV11-2 and TRBJ1-1; TRBD1 matches at 7 bases. This CDR3 has 14 amino acids. Germline loops: CDR1 SGHAT, CDR2 FQNNGV. Here the CDR3 reads CPSNQGGSSTEAFF. The CDR3 bases are TGTCCCAGCAACCAGGGGGGGTCCAGCACTGAAGCTTTCTTT.

This clonotype was counted between two and nine times. The chain recombines TRBV20-1 with TRBJ1-5; D is undetermined. The germline CDR1 and CDR2 sequences are DFQATT and SNEGSKA (reference sequence). V was clipped by 5 bases and J by 7 bases, with 18 bases between them. This CDR3 comprises 14 residues. CDR3 sequence: CSAGSLVVGQPQHF. CDR3 nucleotides: TGCAGTGCTGGCTCCCTTGTCGTCGGACAGCCCCAGCATTTT.

This clonotype was seen repeatedly, ten times or more. The V gene is TRBV20-1, the J gene TRBJ2-1, with D possibly TRBD2 on 6 matching bases. The germline V and J ends were trimmed by 0 bases and 8 bases, with 14 bases remaining between them. CDR1 is DFQATT and CDR2 is SNEGSKA in the germline V gene (reference sequence). The CDR3 runs to 14 residues. Here the CDR3 reads CSARDGLAIYEQFF. DNA of the CDR3: TGCAGTGCTAGAGATGGGCTAGCGATCTATGAGCAGTTCTTC.

The rearrangement uses TRBV5-1 and TRBJ1-1, with a weak D call TRBD1 (5 bases). V lost 4 bases and J 2 bases, leaving 9 bases between the germline ends. The CDR3 is made up of 13 amino acids. Germline lookup yields CDR1 SGHRS and CDR2 YFSETQ. The chain's CDR3 is CASSRDLNTEAFF. In nucleotides, the CDR3 is TGCGCCAGCAGCCGGGACTTAAACACTGAAGCTTTCTTT.

The V gene is TRBV19, the J gene TRBJ2-7; 11 nucleotides line up with TRBD2. With V trimmed by 7 bases and J by 4 bases, 9 bases remained unmatched. The CDR3 extends over 15 amino acids. Per germline, CDR1 LNHDA and CDR2 SQIVND (reference sequence). CDR3 in DNA: TGTGCCAGTACCCAAAGCGTAGCGGGAGGGTACGAGCAGTACTTC. This sequence encodes CASTQSVAGGYEQYF.

The rearrangement uses TRBV20-1 and TRBJ2-1; 7 bases fit TRBD2. V was clipped by 3 bases and J by 12 bases; unmatched bases: 8. Germline lookup yields CDR1 DFQATT and CDR2 SNEGSKA (reference sequence). The CDR3 consists of 12 residues. The CDR3, as DNA: TGCAGTGCTAGGGCCCAAACGGGAGGGCAGTTCTTC. Its translation is CSARAQTGGQFF.

This clonotype appeared many times. V usage is TRBV3-1 and J usage is TRBJ2-2; D ambiguous. Germline V gene lookup returns CDR1 LGHDT and CDR2 YNNKEL (reference sequence). The ends were cut back, 1 base at V and 0 bases at J, with 15 bases in the middle. This CDR3 has 18 amino acids. The CDR3, as DNA: TGTGCCAGCAGCCAAGTTAACCCCGGGTTCGCGAACACCGGGGAGCTGTTTTTT. This translates into CASSQVNPGFANTGELFF.

This clonotype appeared a few times. The J gene is TRBJ2-3, the V gene TRBV2; TRBD1 aligns across 9 bases. The V segment lost 8 bases and the J segment 4 bases; nucleotides outside the gene matches: 13. Germline lookup yields CDR1 SNHLY and CDR2 FYNNEI. The length of the CDR3 is 16 residues. In DNA, the CDR3 is TGTGCCAGCCCGCCGGGGTGGACAGGGGAGTCAGATACGCAGTATTTT. Its translation is CASPPGWTGESDTQYF.